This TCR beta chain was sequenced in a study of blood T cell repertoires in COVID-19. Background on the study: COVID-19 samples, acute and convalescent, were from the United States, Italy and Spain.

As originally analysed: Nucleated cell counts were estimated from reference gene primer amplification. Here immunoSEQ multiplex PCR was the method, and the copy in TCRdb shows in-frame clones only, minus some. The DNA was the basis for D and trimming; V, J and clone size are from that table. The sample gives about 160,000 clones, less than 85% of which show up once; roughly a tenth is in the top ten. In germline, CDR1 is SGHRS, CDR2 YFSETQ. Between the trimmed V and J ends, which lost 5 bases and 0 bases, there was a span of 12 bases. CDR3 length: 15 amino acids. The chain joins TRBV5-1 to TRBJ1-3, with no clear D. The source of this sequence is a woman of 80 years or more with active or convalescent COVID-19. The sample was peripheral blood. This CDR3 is CASRSEPHSGNTIYF. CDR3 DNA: TGCGCCAGCAGATCCGAGCCCCACTCTGGAAACACCATATATTTT.